This TCR beta chain is from a study of Ad26.COV2.S vaccination and SARS-CoV-2 variants. Notes on the study in general: Substantial post-vaccination breadth of spike-specific CD8+ and CD4+ T cell responses was reported.

Libraries were prepared by immunoSEQ multiplex PCR; TCRdb keeps only in-frame clonotypes and omits some of them. The sample records some 390,000 clones, 89% being singletons. In this sample, this clone turned up a few times. Its specificity is unknown. Documented treatment: 15 to 20 received Ad26.COV2.S at low or high dose, single or two shots; roughly five received placebo; per-sample allocation not given. Sample collection was performed on day 63 after the first vaccine or placebo injection. This specimen consisted of peripheral blood, obtained in a trial of Ad26.COV2.S vaccine versus placebo. The origin of this receptor is a person aged 18-65 years who received the Ad26.COV2.S COVID-19 vaccine or a placebo.

The CDR3 nucleotides read TGTGCCAGCAGTGACGGGGAGGGATCGGAGACCCAGTACTTC. Translation: CASSDGEGSETQYF. The chain joins TRBV6-4 to TRBJ2-5, with TRBD2 identical over 7 bases. This CDR3 spans 14 amino acids. Germline CDR1 reads MRHNA; CDR2 reads SNTAGT. The V segment lost 2 bases and the J segment 5 bases; nucleotides outside the gene matches: 5.